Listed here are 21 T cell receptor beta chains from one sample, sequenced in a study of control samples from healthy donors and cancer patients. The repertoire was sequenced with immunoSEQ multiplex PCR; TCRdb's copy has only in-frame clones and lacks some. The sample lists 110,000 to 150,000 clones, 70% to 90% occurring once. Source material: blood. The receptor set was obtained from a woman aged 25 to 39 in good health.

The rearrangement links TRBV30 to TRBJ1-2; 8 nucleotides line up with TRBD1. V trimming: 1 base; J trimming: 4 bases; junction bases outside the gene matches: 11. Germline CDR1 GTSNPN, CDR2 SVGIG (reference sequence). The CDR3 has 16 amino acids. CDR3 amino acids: CAWSGDRFNPVYGYTF. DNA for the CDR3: TGTGCCTGGAGTGGGGACAGGTTTAATCCAGTCTATGGCTACACCTTC.

CDR3 residues: CASSPTPSPGNEQFF. CDR3 DNA: TGTGCCAGCAGCCCAACCCCCTCTCCCGGCAATGAGCAGTTCTTC. V gene TRBV7-2 combines with J gene TRBJ2-1; no clear D. CDR3 length: 15 amino acids. Germline CDR1 reads SGHTA; CDR2 reads FQGNSA. V lost 5 bases and J lost 6, with 17 bases in between.

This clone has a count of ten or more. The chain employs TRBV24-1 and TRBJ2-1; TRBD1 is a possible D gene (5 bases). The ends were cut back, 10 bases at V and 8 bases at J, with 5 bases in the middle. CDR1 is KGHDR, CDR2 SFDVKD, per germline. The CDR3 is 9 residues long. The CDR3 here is CATGHEQFF. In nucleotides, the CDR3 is TGTGCCACGGGGCATGAGCAGTTCTTC.

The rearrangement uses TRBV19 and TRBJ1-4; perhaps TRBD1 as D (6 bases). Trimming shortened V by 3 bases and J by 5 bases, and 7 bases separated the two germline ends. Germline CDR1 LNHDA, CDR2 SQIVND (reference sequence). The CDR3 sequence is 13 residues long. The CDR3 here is CASSMGANEKLFF. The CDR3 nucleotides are TGTGCCAGTAGTATGGGGGCCAATGAAAAACTGTTTTTT. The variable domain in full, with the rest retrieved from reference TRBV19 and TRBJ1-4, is DGGITQSPKYLFRKEGQNVTLSCEQNLNHDAMYWYRQDPGQGLRLIYYSQIVNDFQKGDIAEGYSVSREKKESFPLTVTSAQKNPTAFYLCASSMGANEKLFFGSGTQLSVL.

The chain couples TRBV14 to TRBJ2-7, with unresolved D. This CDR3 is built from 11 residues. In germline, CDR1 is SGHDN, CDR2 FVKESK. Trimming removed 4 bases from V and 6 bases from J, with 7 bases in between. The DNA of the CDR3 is TGTGCCAGCAGCCTATTCGGCGAGCAGTACTTC. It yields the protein CASSLFGEQYF.

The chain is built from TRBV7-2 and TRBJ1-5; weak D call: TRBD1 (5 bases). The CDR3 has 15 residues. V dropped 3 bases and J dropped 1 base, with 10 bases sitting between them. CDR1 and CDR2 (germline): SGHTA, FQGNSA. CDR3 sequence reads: CASSLAGLSNQPQHF. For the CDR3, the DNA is TGTGCCAGCAGCTTGGCAGGGTTGAGCAATCAGCCCCAGCATTTT.

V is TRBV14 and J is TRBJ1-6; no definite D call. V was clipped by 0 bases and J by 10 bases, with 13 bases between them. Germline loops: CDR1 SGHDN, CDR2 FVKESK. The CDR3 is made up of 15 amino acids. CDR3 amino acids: CASSQDEGFTSPLHF. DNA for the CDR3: TGTGCCAGCAGCCAAGATGAGGGATTTACGTCACCCCTCCACTTT.

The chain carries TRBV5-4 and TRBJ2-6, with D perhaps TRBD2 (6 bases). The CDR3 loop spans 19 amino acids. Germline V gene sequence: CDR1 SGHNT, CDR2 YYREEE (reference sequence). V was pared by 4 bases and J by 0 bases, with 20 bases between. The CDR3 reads CASSPSLGRGISGANVLTF. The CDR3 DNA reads TGTGCCAGCAGCCCTTCCTTAGGCCGGGGGATCTCTGGGGCCAACGTCCTGACTTTC. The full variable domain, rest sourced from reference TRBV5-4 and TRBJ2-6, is ETGVTQSPTHLIKTRGQQVTLRCSSQSGHNTVSWYQQALGQGPQFIFQYYREEENGRGNFPPRFSGLQFPNYSSELNVNALELDDSALYLCASSPSLGRGISGANVLTFGAGSRLTVL.

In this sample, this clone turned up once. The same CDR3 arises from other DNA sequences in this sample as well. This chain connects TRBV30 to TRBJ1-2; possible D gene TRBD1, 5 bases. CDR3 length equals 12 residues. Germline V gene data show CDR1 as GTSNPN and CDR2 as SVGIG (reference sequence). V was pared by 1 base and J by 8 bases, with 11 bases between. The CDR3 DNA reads TGTGCCTGGAGTGCGACAGTCGGGGGCTACACCTTC. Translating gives CAWSATVGGYTF.

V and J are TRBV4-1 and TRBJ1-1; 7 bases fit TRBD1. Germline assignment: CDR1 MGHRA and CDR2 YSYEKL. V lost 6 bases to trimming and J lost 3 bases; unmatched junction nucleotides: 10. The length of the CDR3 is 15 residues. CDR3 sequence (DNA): TGCGCCAGCAGAAGAGGAGGGGGCAAAGACACTGAAGCTTTCTTT. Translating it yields CASRRGGGKDTEAFF.

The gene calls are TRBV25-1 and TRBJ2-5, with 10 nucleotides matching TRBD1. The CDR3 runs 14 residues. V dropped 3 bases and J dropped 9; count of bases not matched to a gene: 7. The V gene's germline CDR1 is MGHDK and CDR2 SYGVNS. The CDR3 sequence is CASSETGGWSAQYF. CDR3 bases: TGTGCCAGCAGTGAGACAGGGGGCTGGTCGGCCCAGTACTTC.

The CDR3 protein is CASSLGIEAFF. In DNA form, the CDR3 reads TGTGCCAGCAGCCTAGGTATTGAAGCTTTCTTT. The rearrangement uses TRBV7-9 and TRBJ1-1, with D hard to call. The ends were cut back, 5 bases at V and 7 bases at J, with 8 bases in the middle. The CDR3 extends over 11 amino acids. Germline CDR1 and CDR2: SEHNR and FQNEAQ (reference sequence). The whole variable domain, remainder taken from reference TRBV7-9 and TRBJ1-1, is DTGVSQNPRHKITKRGQNVTFRCDPISEHNRLYWYRQTLGQGPEFLTYFQNEAQLEKSRLLSDRFSAERPKGSFSTLEIQRTEQGDSAMYLCASSLGIEAFFGQGTRLTVV.

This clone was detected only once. Written as DNA, the CDR3 is TGTGCCAGCAGCCAAGACCGGGCCAGAGGCAATGAGCAGTTCTTC. The encoded protein is CASSQDRARGNEQFF. This chain links TRBV3-1 (or the pseudogene TRBV3-2) with TRBJ2-1; D remains ambiguous. Trimming shortened V by 0 bases and J by 6 bases, and 12 bases separated the two germline ends. Germline assignment: CDR1 LGHDT and CDR2 YNNKEL (reference sequence). This CDR3 spans 15 amino acids.

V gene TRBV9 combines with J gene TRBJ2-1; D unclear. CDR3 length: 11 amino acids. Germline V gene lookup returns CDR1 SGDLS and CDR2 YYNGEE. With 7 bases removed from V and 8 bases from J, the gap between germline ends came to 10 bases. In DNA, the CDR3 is TGTGCCAGCGGTCGAGAGGATGAGCAGTTCTTC. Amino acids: CASGREDEQFF.

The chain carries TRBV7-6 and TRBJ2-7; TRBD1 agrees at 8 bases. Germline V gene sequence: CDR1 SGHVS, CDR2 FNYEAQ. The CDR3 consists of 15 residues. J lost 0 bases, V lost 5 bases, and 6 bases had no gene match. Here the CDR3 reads CASSPGQGTSYEQYF. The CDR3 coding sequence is TGTGCCAGCAGCCCCGGACAGGGAACCTCCTACGAGCAGTACTTC.

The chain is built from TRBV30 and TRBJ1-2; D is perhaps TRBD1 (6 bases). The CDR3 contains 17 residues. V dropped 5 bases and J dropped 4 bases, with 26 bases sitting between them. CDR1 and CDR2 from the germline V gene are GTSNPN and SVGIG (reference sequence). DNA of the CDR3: TGTGCCTGGGCCAGAGACAGGAGTACCTTAAGGAGCTATGGCTACACCTTC. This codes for CAWARDRSTLRSYGYTF. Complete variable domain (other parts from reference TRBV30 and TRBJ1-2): SQTIHQWPATLVQPVGSPLSLECTVEGTSNPNLYWYRQAAGRGLQLLFYSVGIGQISSEVPQNLSASRPQDRQFILSSKKLLLSDSGFYLCAWARDRSTLRSYGYTFGSGTRLTVV.

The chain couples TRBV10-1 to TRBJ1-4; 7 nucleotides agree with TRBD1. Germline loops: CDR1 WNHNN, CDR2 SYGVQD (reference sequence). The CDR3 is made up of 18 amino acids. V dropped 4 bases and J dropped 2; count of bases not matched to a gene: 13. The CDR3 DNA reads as TGCGCCAGCAGTGCAGACAGGGTAATACCTCTCACTAATGAAAAACTGTTTTTT. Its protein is CASSADRVIPLTNEKLFF.

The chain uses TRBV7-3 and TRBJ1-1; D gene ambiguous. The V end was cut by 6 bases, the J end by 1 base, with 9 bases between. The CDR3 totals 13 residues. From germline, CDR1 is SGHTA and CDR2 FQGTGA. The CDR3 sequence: CASSSLGNTEAFF. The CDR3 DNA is TGTGCCAGCAGTTCCCTGGGGAACACTGAAGCTTTCTTT.

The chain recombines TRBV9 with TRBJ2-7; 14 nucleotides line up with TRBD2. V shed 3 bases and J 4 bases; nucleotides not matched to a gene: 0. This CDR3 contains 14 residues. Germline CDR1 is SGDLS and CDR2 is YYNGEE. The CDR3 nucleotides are TGTGCCAGCAGCGGGACTAGCGGGAGGTACGAGCAGTACTTC. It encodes CASSGTSGRYEQYF.

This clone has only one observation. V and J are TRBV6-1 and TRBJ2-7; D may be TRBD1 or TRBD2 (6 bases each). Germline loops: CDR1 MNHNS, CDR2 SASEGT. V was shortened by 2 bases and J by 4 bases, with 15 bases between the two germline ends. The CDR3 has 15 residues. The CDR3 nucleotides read TGTGCCAGCAGTGAAAATAGGGGGGCCCCTTACGAGCAGTACTTC. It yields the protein CASSENRGAPYEQYF.

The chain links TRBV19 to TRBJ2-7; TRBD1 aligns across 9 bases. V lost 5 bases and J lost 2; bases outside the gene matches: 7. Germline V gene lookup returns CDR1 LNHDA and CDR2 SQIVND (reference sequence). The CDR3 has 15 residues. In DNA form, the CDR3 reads TGTGCCAGTAGTTCGCGGACAGGGGTAACCTACGAGCAGTACTTC. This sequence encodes CASSSRTGVTYEQYF.